Presented here are 4 T cell receptor beta chains from one specimen sequenced in a study of blood T cell repertoires in COVID-19. Repertoires were generated with immunoSEQ multiplex PCR, while TCRdb's copy carries only in-frame clones and drops some. This sample has around 190,000 clones; 75% to 90% occur once, and the top ten carry roughly 7.5%. Sequencing was performed on peripheral blood. These receptors were taken from a woman in her sixties or seventies with COVID-19, enrolled during active disease.

A single count supports this clone. This chain connects TRBV29-1 to TRBJ2-2, with 8 bases that match TRBD1. Germline V CDR1 and CDR2: SQVTM, ANQGSEA. V dropped 7 bases and J dropped 4; count of bases not matched to a gene: 17. This CDR3 spans 17 amino acids. This CDR3 reads CSAQAPGGGLSTGELFF. CDR3 coding DNA: TGCAGCGCCCAGGCCCCAGGGGGCGGACTGTCCACCGGGGAGCTGTTTTTT.

This chain links TRBV27 with TRBJ2-7; 9 bases match TRBD2. V trimming: 10 bases; J trimming: 5 bases; junction bases outside the gene matches: 9. CDR3 size: 13 residues. Germline V gene sequence: CDR1 MNHEY, CDR2 SMNVEV (reference sequence). The CDR3 sequence: CATGSSGTHEQYF. CDR3 in DNA: TGTGCCACAGGGTCTAGCGGGACCCACGAGCAGTACTTC.

This chain connects TRBV7-2 to TRBJ2-2; D is perhaps TRBD1 (5 bases). Germline loops: CDR1 SGHTA, CDR2 FQGNSA. V lost 3 bases and J 5 bases, leaving 10 bases between the germline ends. This CDR3 spans 14 amino acids. The CDR3 loop reads CASSFVQGTGELFF. CDR3 nucleotides: TGTGCCAGCAGCTTCGTCCAGGGAACCGGGGAGCTGTTTTTT.

The CDR3 DNA reads TGTGCCAGCAGCCCACAGGTATACACTGAAGCTTTCTTT. Translation: CASSPQVYTEAFF. This chain connects TRBV14 to TRBJ1-1; D may be TRBD1 (5 bases). CDR1 and CDR2 (germline): SGHDN, FVKESK. V was shortened by 4 bases and J by 3 bases, with 9 bases between the two germline ends. This CDR3 is 13 amino acids long.